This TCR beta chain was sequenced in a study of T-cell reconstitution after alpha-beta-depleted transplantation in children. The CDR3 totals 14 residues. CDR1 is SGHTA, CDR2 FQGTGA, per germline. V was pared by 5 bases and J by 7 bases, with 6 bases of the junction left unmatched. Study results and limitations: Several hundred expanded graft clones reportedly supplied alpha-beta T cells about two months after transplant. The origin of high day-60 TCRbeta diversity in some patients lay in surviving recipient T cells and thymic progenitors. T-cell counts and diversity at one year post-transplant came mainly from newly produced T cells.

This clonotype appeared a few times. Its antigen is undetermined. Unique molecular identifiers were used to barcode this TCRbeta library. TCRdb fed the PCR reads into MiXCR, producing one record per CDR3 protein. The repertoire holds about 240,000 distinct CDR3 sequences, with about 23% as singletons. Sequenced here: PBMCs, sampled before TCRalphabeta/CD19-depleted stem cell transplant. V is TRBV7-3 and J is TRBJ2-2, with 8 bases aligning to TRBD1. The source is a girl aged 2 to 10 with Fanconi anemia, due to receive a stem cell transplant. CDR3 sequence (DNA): TGTGCCAGCAGCGCCAGGGGGCGCGACGGGGAGCTGTTTTTT. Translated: CASSARGRDGELFF.